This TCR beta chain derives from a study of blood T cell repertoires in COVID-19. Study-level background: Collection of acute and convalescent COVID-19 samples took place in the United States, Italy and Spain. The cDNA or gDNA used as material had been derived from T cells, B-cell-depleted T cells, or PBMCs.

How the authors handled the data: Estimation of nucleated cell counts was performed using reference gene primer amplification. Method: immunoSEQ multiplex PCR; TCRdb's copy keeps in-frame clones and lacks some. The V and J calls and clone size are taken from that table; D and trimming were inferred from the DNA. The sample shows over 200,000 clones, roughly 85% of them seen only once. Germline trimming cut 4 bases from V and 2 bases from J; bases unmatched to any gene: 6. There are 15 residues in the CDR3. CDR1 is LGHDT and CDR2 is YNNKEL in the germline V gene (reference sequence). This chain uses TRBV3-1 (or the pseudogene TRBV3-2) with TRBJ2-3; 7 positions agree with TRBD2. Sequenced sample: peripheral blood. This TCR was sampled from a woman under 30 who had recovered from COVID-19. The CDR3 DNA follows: TGTGCCAGCAGCCCCAGAGCGGGACTCACAGATACGCAGTATTTT. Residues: CASSPRAGLTDTQYF.